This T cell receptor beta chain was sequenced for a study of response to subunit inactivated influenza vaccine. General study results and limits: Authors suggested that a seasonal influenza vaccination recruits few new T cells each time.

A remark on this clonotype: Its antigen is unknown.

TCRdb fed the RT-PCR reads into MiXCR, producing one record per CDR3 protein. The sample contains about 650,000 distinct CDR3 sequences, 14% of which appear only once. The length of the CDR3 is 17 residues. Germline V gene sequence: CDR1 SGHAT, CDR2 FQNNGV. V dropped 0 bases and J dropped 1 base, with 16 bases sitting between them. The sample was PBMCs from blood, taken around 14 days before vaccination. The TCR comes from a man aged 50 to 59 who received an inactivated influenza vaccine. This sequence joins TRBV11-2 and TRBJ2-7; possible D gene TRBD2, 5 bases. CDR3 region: CASSLEFPARRSYEQYF. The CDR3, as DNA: TGTGCCAGCAGCTTAGAATTTCCGGCCCGGAGGTCCTACGAGCAGTACTTC.